This TCR beta chain derives from a study of OX40 agonist ivuxolimab in advanced cancers. Study-level background: Ivuxolimab doses were 0.01, 0.1, 0.3, 1.5, 3 or 10 mg/kg every 2 weeks. Participants, 82.7% male, averaged around 64 years of age, ranging from 23 to 79.

Exclusion of a patient followed from autoimmune disease history or systemic immunosuppression. Only in-frame clones appear in the TCRdb table, and some are missing; sequencing was by immunoSEQ multiplex PCR. The sample holds 75,000 to 95,000 clones; approximately 84% are singletons and the top ten take approximately 0.51%. For this clone: The antigen is not known.

Trimming cost V 3 bases and J 5 bases; bases outside gene matches: 7. The CDR3 extends over 16 amino acids. Germline CDR1 is SGHTS and CDR2 is YDEGEE. Study-wide results and limits: Antigen specificity remained undetermined for the expanded peripheral T cells.

The V and J genes are TRBV5-8 and TRBJ2-3, with 12 bases lining up with TRBD1. The sample in question was CD4+ or CD8+ T cells sorted from blood, obtained in a trial of the OX40 agonist ivuxolimab. The receptor's source is an adult with an advanced solid tumor such as melanoma, head and neck, liver or kidney cancer. DNA of the CDR3: TGTGCCAGCAGCTCGCCGGGACAGGGGGCCGAAGATACGCAGTATTTT. This sequence encodes CASSSPGQGAEDTQYF.